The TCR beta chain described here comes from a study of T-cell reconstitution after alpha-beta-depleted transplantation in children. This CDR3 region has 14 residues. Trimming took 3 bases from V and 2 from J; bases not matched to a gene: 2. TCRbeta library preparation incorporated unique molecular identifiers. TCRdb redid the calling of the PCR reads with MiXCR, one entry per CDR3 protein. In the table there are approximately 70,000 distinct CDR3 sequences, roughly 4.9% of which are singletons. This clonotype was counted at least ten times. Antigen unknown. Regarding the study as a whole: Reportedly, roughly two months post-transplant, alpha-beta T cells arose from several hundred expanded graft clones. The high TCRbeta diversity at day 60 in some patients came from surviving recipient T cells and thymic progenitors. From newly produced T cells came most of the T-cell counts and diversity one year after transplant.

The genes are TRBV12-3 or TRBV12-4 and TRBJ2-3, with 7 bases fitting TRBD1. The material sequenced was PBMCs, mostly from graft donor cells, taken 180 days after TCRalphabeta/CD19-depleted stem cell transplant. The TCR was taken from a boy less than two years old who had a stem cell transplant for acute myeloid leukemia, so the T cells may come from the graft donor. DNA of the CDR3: TGTGCCAGCAGTTTCGACAGGGTCACAGATACGCAGTATTTT. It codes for CASSFDRVTDTQYF.